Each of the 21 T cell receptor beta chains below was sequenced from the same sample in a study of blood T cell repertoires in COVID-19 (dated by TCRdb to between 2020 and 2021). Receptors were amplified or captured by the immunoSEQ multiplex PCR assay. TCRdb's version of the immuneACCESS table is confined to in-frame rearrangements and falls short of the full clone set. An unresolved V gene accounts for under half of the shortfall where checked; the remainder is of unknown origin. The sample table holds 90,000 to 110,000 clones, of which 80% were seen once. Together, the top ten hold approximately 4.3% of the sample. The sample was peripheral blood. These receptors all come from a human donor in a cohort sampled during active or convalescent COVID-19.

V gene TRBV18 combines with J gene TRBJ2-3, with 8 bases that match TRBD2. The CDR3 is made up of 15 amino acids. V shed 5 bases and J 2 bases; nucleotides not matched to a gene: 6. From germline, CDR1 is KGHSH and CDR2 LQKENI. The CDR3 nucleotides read TGTGCCAGCTCATCATTAGCGGGAATCACAGATACGCAGTATTTT. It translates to CASSSLAGITDTQYF.

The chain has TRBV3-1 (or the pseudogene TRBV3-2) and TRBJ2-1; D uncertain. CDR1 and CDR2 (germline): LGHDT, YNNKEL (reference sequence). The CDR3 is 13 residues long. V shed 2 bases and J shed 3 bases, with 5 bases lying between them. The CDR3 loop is CASSQSHYNEQFF. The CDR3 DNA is TGTGCCAGCAGCCAATCCCACTACAATGAGCAGTTCTTC.

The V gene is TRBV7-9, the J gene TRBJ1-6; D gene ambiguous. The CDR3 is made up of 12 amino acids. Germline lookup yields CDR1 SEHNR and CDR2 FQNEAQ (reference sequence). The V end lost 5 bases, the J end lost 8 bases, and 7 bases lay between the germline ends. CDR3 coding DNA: TGTGCCAGCAGCATCACAGATTCACCCCTCCACTTT. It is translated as CASSITDSPLHF.

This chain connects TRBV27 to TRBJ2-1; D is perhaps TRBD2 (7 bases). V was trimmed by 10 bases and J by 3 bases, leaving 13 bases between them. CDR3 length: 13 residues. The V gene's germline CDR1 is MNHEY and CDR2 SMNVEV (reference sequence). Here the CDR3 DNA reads TGTGCCACCAGGGGCGGGAGCTACAATGAGCAGTTCTTC. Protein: CATRGGSYNEQFF.

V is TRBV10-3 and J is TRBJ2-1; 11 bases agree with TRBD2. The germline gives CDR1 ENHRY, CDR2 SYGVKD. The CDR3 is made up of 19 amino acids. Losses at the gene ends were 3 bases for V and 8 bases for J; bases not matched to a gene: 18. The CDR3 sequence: CAISDAARSMVAGGDEQFF. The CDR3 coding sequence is TGTGCCATCAGTGATGCAGCCCGATCTATGGTAGCGGGAGGGGATGAGCAGTTCTTC.

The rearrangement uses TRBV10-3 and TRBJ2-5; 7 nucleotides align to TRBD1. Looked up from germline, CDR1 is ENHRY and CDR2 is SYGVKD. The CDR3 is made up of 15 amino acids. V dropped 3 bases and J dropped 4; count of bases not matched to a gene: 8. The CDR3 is CAISDGQGVGETQYF. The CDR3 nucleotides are TGTGCCATCAGTGACGGCCAGGGGGTAGGAGAGACCCAGTACTTC.

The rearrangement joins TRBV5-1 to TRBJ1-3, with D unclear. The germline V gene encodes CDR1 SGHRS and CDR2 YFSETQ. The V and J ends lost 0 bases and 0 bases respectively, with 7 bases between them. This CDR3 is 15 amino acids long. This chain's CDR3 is CASSLDSTSGNTIYF. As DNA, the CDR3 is TGCGCCAGCAGCTTGGACAGCACCTCTGGAAACACCATATATTTT.

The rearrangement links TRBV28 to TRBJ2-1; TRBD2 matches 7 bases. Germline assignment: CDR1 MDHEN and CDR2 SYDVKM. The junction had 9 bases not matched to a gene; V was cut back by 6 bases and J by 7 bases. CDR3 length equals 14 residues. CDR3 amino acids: CASRRGRAGNEQFF. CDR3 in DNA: TGTGCCAGCAGGAGAGGGAGGGCCGGGAATGAGCAGTTCTTC.

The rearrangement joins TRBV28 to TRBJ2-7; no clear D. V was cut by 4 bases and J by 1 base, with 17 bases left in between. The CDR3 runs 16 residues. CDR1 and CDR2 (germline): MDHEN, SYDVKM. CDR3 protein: CASSSPRLRLSYEQYF. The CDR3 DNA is TGTGCCAGCAGTTCCCCCCGACTGCGGCTTTCCTACGAGCAGTACTTC.

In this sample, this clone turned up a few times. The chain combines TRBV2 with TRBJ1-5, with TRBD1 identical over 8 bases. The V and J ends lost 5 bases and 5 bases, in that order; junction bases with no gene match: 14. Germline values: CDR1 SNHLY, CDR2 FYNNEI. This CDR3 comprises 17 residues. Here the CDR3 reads CASSRTGSFVLDQPQHF. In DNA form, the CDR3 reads TGTGCCAGCAGTAGGACAGGGTCGTTCGTCCTCGATCAGCCCCAGCATTTT.

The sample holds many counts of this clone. The CDR3 DNA reads TGTGCCAGCAGCCGCCCGGGGGAAGAGACCCAGTACTTC. This translates into CASSRPGEETQYF. The chain joins TRBV11-3 to TRBJ2-5; D is perhaps TRBD2 (6 bases). CDR3 size: 13 residues. Trimming removed 5 bases at V and 3 bases at J, with 10 bases between. Per germline, CDR1 SGHNT and CDR2 YENEEA. The entire variable domain, with the rest obtained from reference TRBV11-3 and TRBJ2-5, is as follows: EAGVVQSPRYKIIEKKQPVAFWCNPISGHNTLYWYLQNLGQGPELLIRYENEEAVDDSQLPKDRFSAERLKGVDSTLKIQPAELGDSAVYLCASSRPGEETQYFGPGTRLLVL.

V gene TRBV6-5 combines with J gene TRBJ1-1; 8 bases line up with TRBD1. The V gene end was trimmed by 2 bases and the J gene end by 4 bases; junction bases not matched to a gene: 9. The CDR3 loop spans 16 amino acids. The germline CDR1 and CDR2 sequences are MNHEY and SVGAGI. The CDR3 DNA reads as TGTGCCAGCAGTTACAATTTTCAGGGGGCGGGCACTGAAGCTTTCTTT. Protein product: CASSYNFQGAGTEAFF.

The CDR3 DNA is TGTGCCACCAGCAATAGGGACAGGTACGAGCAGTACTTC. This gives the protein CATSNRDRYEQYF. The chain couples TRBV15 to TRBJ2-7; 8 nucleotides match TRBD1. This CDR3 is 13 amino acids long. Germline V CDR1 and CDR2: LNHNV, YYDKDF (reference sequence). The V segment lost 4 bases and the J segment 4 bases; nucleotides outside the gene matches: 3.

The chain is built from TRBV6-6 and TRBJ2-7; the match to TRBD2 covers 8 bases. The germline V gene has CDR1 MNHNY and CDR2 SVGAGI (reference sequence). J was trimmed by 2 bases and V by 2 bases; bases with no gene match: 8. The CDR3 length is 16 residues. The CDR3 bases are TGTGCCAGCAGTTACCCCCCCGGCGGGGGGCCCTACGAGCAGTACTTC. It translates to CASSYPPGGGPYEQYF.

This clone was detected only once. The CDR3: CASSQGLAQETQYF. CDR3 sequence (DNA): TGTGCCAGCAGCCAGGGACTGGCACAAGAGACCCAGTACTTC. The chain couples TRBV14 to TRBJ2-5; TRBD2 might be the D (6 bases). Germline CDR1 and CDR2: SGHDN and FVKESK. The CDR3 is 14 residues long. V shed 3 bases and J shed 2 bases, with 10 bases lying between them. Variable domain in full (rest from reference TRBV14 and TRBJ2-5): EAGVTQFPSHSVIEKGQTVTLRCDPISGHDNLYWYRRVMGKEIKFLLHFVKESKQDESGMPNNRFLAERTGGTYSTLKVQPAELEDSGVYFCASSQGLAQETQYFGPGTRLLVL.

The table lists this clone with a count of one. The CDR3 DNA reads as TGTGCCATCAGTGATCATCAGGGGGTTAGTTACGAGCAGTACTTC. Its protein product is CAISDHQGVSYEQYF. The chain joins TRBV10-3 to TRBJ2-7, with 7 bases lining up with TRBD1. With V trimmed by 3 bases and J by 4 bases, 9 bases remained unmatched. CDR1 ENHRY and CDR2 SYGVKD come from the germline V gene. CDR3 length equals 15 residues.

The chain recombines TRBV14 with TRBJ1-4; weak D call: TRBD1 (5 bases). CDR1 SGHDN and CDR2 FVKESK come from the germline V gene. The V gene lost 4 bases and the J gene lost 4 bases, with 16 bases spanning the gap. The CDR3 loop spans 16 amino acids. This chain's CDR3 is CASSRNIAGGNEKLFF. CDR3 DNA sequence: TGTGCCAGCAGCCGCAACATTGCGGGGGGTAATGAAAAACTGTTTTTT.

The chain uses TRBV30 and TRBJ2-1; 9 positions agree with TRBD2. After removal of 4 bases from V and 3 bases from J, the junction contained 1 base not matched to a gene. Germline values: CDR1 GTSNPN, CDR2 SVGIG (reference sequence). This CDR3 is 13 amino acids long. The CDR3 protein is CAWKTSGYNEQFF. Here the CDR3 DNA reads TGTGCCTGGAAGACTAGCGGCTACAATGAGCAGTTCTTC.

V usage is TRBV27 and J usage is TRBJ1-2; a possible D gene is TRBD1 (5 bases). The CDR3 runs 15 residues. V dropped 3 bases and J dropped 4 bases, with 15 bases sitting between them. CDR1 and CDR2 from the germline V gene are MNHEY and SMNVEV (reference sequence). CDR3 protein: CASSFSPRAPYGYTF. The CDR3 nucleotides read TGTGCCAGCAGTTTTTCCCCCAGGGCTCCCTATGGCTACACCTTC.

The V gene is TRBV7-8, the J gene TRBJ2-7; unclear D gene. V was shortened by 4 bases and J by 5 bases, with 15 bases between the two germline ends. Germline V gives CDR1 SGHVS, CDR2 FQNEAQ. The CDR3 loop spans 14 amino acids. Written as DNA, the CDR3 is TGTGCCAGCAGCTCCGGGTCCTTGTACAACGAGCAGTACTTC. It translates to CASSSGSLYNEQYF.

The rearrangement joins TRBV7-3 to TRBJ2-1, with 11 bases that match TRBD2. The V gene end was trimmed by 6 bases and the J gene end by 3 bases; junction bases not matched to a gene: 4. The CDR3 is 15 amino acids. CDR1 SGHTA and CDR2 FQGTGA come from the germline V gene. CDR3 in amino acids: CASSPTSGDYNEQFF. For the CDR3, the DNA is TGTGCCAGCAGTCCGACTAGCGGGGACTACAATGAGCAGTTCTTC. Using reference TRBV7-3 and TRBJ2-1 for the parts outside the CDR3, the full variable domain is GAGVSQTPSNKVTEKGKYVELRCDPISGHTALYWYRQSLGQGPEFLIYFQGTGAADDSGLPNDRFFAVRPEGSVSTLKIQRTERGDSAVYLCASSPTSGDYNEQFFGPGTRLTVL.